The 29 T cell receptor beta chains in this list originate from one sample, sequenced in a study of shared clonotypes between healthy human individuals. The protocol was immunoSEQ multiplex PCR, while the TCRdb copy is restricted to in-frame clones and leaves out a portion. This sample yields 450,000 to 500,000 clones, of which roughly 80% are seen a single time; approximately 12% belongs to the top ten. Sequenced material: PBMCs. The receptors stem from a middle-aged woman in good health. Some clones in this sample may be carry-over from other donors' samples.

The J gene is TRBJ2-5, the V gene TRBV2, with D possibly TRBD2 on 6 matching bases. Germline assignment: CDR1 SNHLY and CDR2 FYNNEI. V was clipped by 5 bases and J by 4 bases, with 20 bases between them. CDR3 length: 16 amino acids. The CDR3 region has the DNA TGTGCCAGCAGTACAGGACTACCCGGAGTGGGAGAGACCCAGTACTTC. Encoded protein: CASSTGLPGVGETQYF.

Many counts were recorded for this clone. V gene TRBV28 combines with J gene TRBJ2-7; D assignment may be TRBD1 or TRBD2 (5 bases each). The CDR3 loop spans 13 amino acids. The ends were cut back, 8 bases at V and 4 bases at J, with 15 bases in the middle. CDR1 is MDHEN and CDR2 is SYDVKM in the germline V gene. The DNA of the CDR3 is TGTGCCAGCCGCCGGGGCAGGCAGTACGAGCAGTACTTC. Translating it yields CASRRGRQYEQYF.

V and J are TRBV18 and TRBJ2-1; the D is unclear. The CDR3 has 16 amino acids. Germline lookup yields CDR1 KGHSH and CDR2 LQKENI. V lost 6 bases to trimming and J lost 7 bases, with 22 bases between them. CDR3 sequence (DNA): TGTGCCAGCTCCTCACTTGGCGGATATACGAGGAATGAGCAGTTCTTC. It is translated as CASSSLGGYTRNEQFF.

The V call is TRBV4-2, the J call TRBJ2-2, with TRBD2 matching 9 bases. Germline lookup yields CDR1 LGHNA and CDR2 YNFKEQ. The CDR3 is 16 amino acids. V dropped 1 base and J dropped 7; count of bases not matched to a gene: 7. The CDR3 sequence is CASSQGREGPGGELFF. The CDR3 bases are TGTGCCAGCAGCCAAGGGCGGGAGGGCCCCGGCGGGGAGCTGTTTTTT.

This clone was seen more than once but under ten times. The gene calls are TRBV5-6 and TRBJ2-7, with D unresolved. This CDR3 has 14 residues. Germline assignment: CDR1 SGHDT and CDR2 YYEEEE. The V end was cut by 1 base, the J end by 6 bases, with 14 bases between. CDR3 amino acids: CASSLSLVSREQYF. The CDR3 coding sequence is TGTGCCAGCAGCTTGAGTCTGGTGAGTCGCGAGCAGTACTTC. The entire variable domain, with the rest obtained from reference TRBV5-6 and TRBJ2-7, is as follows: DAGVTQSPTHLIKTRGQQVTLRCSPKSGHDTVSWYQQALGQGPQFIFQYYEEEERQRGNFPDRFSGHQFPNYSSELNVNALLLGDSALYLCASSLSLVSREQYFGPGTRLTVT.

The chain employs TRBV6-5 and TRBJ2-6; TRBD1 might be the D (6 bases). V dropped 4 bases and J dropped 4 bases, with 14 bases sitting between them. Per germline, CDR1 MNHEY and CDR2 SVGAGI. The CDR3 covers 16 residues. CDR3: CASSSQMDSGANVLTF. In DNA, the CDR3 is TGTGCCAGCAGTTCCCAAATGGACAGCGGGGCCAACGTCCTGACTTTC.

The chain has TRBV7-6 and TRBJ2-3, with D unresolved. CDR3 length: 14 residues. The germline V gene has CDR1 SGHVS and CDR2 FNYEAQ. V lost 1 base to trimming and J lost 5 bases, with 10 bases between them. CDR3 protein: CASSLGPSGDTQYF. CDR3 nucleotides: TGTGCCAGCAGCTTAGGGCCCTCAGGAGATACGCAGTATTTT. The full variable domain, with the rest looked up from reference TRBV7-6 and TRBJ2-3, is GAGVSQSPRYKVTKRGQDVALRCDPISGHVSLYWYRQALGQGPEFLTYFNYEAQQDKSGLPNDRFSAERPEGSISTLTIQRTEQRDSAMYRCASSLGPSGDTQYFGPGTRLTVL.

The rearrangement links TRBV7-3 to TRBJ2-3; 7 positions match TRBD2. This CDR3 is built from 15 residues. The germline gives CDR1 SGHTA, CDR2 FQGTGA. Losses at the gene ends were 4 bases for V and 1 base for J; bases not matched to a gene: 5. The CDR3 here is CASSSDTSGTDTQYF. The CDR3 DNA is TGTGCCAGCAGCTCGGATACTAGCGGCACAGATACGCAGTATTTT.

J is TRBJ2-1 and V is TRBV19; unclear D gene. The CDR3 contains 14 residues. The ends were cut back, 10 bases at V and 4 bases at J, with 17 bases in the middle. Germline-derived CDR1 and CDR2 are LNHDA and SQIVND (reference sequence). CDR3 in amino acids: CATNQLPGYNEQFF. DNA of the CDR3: TGTGCCACCAATCAGCTCCCTGGGTACAATGAGCAGTTCTTC. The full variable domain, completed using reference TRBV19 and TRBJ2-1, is DGGITQSPKYLFRKEGQNVTLSCEQNLNHDAMYWYRQDPGQGLRLIYYSQIVNDFQKGDIAEGYSVSREKKESFPLTVTSAQKNPTAFYLCATNQLPGYNEQFFGPGTRLTVL.

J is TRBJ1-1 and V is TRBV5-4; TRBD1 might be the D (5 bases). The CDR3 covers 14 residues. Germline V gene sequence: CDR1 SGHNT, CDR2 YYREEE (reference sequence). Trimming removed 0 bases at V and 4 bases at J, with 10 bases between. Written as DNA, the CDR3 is TGTGCCAGCAGCTTGGAGGTCAGGGTCACTGAAGCTTTCTTT. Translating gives CASSLEVRVTEAFF.

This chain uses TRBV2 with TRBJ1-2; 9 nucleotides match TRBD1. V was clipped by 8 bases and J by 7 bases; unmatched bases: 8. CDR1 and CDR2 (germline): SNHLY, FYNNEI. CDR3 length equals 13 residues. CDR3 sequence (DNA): TGTGCCAGCCAGCCGGACAGGGGAGTTGGCTACACCTTC. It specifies CASQPDRGVGYTF.

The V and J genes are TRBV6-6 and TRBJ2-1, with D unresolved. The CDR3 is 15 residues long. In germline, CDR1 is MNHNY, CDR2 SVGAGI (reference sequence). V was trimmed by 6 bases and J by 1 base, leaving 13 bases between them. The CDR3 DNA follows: TGTGCCAGCAGCCAGCCGGGCCGGTCCTACAATGAGCAGTTCTTC. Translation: CASSQPGRSYNEQFF.

CDR3 region: CASSSLLVGNYEQYF. CDR3 in DNA: TGTGCCAGCAGTTCCCTACTAGTGGGGAACTACGAGCAGTACTTC. The chain is built from TRBV28 and TRBJ2-7; D might be TRBD2 (5 bases). Trimming pared 4 bases from V and 3 bases from J, leaving 16 bases between. Germline CDR1 is MDHEN and CDR2 is SYDVKM. The length of the CDR3 is 15 residues.

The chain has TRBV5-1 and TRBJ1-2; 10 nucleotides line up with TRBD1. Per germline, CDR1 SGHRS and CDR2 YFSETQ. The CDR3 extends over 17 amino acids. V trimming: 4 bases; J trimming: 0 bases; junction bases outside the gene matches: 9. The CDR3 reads CASSPRDRGPTNYGYTF. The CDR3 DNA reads TGCGCCAGCAGCCCAAGGGACAGGGGACCTACTAACTATGGCTACACCTTC.

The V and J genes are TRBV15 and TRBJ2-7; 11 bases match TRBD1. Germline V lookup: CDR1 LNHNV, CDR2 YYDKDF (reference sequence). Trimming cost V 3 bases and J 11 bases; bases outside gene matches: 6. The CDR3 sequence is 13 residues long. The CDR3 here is CATSRVGQGEEYF. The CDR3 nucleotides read TGTGCCACCAGCAGGGTGGGACAGGGGGAGGAGTACTTC. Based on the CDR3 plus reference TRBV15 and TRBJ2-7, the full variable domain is DAMVIQNPRYQVTQFGKPVTLSCSQTLNHNVMYWYQQKSSQAPKLLFHYYDKDFNNEADTPDNFQSRRPNTSFCFLDIRSPGLGDTAMYLCATSRVGQGEEYFGPGTRLTVT.

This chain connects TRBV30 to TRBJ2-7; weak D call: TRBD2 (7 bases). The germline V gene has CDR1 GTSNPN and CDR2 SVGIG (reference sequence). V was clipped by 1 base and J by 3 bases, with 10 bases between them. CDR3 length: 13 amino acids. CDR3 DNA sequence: TGTGCCTGGAGTGAGGGAGGGGGCTACGAGCAGTACTTC. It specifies CAWSEGGGYEQYF.

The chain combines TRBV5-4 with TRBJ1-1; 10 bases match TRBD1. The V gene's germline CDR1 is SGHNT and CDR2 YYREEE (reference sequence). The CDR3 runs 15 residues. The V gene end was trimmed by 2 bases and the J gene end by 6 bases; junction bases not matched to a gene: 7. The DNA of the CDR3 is TGTGCCAGCAGCTTCCGACAGGGGGCGAAGTCTGAAGCTTTCTTT. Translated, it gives CASSFRQGAKSEAFF.

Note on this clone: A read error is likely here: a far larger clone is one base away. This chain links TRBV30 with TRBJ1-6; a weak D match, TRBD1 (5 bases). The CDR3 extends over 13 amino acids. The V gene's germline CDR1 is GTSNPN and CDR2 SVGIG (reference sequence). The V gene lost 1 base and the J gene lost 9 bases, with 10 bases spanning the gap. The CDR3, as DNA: TGTGCCTGGAGTGAGGACAAGGGTTCACCCCTCCACTTT. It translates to CAWSEDKGSPLHF.

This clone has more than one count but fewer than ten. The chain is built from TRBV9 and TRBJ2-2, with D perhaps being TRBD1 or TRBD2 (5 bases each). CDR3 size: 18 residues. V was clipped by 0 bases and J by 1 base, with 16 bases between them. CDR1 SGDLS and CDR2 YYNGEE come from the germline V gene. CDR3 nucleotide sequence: TGTGCCAGCAGCGTAGGTTTTGGGACCACGAAGAACACCGGGGAGCTGTTTTTT. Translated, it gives CASSVGFGTTKNTGELFF.

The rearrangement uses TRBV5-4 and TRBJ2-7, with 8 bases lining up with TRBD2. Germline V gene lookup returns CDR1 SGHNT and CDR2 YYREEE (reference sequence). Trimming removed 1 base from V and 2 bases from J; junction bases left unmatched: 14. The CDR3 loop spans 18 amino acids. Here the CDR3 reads CASSLMDIVSGITYEQYF. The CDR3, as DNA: TGTGCCAGCAGCTTGATGGATATCGTTAGCGGGATTACCTACGAGCAGTACTTC.

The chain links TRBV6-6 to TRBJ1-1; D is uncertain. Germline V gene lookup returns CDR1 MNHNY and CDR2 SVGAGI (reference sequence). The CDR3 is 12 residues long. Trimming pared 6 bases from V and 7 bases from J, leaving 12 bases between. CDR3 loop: CASSFNSGEAFF. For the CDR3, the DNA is TGTGCCAGCAGCTTTAACAGCGGTGAAGCTTTCTTT.

CDR3 loop: CASSPRMVSYNEQFF. The CDR3 DNA follows: TGTGCCAGCAGCCCTCGAATGGTTTCCTACAATGAGCAGTTCTTC. This rearrangement joins TRBV7-8 to TRBJ2-1; D gene uncertain. V was cut by 5 bases and J by 1 base, with 12 bases left in between. The CDR3 loop spans 15 amino acids. Germline CDR1 reads SGHVS; CDR2 reads FQNEAQ.

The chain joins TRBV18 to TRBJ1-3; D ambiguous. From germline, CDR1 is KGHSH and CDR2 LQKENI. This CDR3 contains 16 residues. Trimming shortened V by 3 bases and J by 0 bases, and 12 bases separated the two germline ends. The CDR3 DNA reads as TGTGCCAGCTCACCGCGGCAGGCCAGCTCTGGAAACACCATATATTTT. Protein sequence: CASSPRQASSGNTIYF.

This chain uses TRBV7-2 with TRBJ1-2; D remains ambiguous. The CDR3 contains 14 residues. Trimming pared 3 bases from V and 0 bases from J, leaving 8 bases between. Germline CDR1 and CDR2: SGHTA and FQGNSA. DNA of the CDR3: TGTGCCAGCAGCTTGTTCGCAGCTAACTATGGCTACACCTTC. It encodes CASSLFAANYGYTF.

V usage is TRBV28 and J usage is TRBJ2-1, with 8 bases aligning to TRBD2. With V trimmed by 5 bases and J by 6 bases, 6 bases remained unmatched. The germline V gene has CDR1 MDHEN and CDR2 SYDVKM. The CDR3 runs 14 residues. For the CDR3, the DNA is TGTGCCAGCAGTGGCCGGACTAGCATCAATGAGCAGTTCTTC. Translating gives CASSGRTSINEQFF.

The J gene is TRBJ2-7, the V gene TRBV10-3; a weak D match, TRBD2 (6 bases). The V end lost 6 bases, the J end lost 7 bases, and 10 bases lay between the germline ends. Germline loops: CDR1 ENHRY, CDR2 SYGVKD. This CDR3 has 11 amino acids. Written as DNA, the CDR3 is TGTGCCATCAGCGCGGAGGGGGAGCAGTACTTC. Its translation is CAISAEGEQYF.

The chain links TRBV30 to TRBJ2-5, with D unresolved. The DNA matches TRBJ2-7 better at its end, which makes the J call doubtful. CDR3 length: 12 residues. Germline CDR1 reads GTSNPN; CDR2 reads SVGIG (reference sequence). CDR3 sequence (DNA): TGTGCCTGGAGCGTGGAGTCGCACGAGCAGTACTTC. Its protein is CAWSVESHEQYF.

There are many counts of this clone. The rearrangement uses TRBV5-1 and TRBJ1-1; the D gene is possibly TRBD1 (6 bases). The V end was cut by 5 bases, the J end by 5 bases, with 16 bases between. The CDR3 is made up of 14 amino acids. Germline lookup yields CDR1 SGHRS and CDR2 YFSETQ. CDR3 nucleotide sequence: TGCGCCAGCAGGTTATCAGGGGCAGAAACTGAAGCTTTCTTT. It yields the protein CASRLSGAETEAFF.

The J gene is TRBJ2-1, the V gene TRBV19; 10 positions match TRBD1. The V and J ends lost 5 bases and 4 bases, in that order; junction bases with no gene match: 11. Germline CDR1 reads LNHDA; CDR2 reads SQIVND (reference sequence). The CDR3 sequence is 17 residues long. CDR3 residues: CASSPPGTGVWYNEQFF. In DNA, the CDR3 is TGTGCCAGTAGTCCCCCAGGGACAGGGGTATGGTACAATGAGCAGTTCTTC.